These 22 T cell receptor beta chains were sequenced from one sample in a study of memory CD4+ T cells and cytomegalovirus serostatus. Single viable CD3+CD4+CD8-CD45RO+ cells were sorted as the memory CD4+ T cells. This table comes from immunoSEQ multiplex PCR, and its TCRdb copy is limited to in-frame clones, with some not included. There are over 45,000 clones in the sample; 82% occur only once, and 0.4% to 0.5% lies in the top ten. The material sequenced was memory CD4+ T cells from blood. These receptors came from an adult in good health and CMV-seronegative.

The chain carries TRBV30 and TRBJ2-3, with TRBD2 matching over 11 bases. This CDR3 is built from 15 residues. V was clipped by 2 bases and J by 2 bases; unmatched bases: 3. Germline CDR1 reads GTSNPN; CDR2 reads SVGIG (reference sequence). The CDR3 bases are TGTGCCTGGAGTCTAGCGGGGGGAATCACAGATACGCAGTATTTT. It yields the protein CAWSLAGGITDTQYF.

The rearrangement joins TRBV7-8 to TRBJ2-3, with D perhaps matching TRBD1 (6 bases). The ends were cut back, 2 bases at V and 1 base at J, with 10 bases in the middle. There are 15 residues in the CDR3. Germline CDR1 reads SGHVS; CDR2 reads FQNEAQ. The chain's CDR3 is CASSLSGQRTDTQYF. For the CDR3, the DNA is TGTGCCAGCAGCTTATCAGGACAGCGCACAGATACGCAGTATTTT. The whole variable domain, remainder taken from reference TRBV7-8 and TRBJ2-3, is GAGVSQSPRYKVAKRGQDVALRCDPISGHVSLFWYQQALGQGPEFLTYFQNEAQLDKSGLPSDRFFAERPEGSVSTLKIQRTQQEDSAVYLCASSLSGQRTDTQYFGPGTRLTVL.

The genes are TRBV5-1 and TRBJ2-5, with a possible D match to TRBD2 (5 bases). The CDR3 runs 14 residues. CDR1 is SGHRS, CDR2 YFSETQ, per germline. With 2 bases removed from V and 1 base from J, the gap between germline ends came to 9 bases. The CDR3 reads CASSFGRGQETQYF. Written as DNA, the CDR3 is TGCGCCAGCAGCTTTGGCCGGGGCCAAGAGACCCAGTACTTC. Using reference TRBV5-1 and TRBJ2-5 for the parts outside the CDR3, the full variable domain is KAGVTQTPRYLIKTRGQQVTLSCSPISGHRSVSWYQQTPGQGLQFLFEYFSETQRNKGNFPGRFSGRQFSNSRSEMNVSTLELGDSALYLCASSFGRGQETQYFGPGTRLLVL.

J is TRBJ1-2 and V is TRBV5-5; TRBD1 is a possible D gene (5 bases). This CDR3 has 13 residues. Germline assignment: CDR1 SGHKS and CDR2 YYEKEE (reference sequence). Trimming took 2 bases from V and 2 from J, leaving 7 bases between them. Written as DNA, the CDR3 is TGTGCCAGCAGCTTAGGGGAAAACTATGGCTACACCTTC. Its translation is CASSLGENYGYTF.

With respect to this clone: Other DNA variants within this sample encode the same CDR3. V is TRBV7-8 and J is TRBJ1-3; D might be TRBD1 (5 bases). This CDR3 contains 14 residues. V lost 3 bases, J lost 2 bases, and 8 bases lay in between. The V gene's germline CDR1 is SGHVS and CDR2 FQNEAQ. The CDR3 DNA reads TGTGCCAGCAGCTTGGGGACTACTGGAAACACCATATATTTT. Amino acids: CASSLGTTGNTIYF.

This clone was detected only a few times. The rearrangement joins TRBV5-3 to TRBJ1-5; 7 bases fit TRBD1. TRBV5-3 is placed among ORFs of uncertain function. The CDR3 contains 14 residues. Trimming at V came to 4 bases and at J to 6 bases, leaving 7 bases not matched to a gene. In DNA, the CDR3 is TGTGCCAGAAGCAAGACAGGGTATGGTCAGCCCCAGCATTTT. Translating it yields CARSKTGYGQPQHF.

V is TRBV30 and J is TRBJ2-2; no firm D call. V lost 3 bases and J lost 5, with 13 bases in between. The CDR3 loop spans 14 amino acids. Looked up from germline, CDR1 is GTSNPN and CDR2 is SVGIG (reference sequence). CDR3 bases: TGTGCCTGGAGAAGTAAGACGCGTACCGGGGAGCTGTTTTTT. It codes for CAWRSKTRTGELFF.

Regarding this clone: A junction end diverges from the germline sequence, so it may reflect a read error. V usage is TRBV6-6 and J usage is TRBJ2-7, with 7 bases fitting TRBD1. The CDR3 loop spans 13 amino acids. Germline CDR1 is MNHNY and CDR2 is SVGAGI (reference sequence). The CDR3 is CASSYLQGYEQYF. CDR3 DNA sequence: TGTGCCAGCAGCTACTTACAGGGGTACGAGCAGTACTTC.

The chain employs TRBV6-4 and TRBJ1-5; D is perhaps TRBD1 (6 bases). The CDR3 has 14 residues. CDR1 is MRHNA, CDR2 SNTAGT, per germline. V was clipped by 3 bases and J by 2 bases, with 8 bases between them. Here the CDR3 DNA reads TGTGCCAGCAGTGAGGCAGGGGGCAATCAGCCCCAGCATTTT. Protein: CASSEAGGNQPQHF.

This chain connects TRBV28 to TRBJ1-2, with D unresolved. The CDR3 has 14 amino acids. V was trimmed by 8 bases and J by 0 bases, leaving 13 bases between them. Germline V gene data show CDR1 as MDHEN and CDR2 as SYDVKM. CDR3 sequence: CASYHGRTNYGYTF. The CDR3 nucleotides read TGTGCCAGCTACCATGGGAGAACTAACTATGGCTACACCTTC.

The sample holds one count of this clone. In nucleotides, the CDR3 is TGTGCCAGCAGCTTAGATGGGGGTTCCTACAATGAGCAGTTCTTC. Protein product: CASSLDGGSYNEQFF. The chain carries TRBV7-9 and TRBJ2-1; D possibly uses TRBD1 or TRBD2 (5 bases each). The V and J ends lost 1 base and 1 base respectively, with 8 bases between them. This CDR3 region has 15 residues. Germline CDR1 is SEHNR and CDR2 is FQNEAQ (reference sequence). The whole variable domain, filled in from reference TRBV7-9 and TRBJ2-1, reads DTGVSQNPRHKITKRGQNVTFRCDPISEHNRLYWYRQTLGQGPEFLTYFQNEAQLEKSRLLSDRFSAERPKGSFSTLEIQRTEQGDSAMYLCASSLDGGSYNEQFFGPGTRLTVL.

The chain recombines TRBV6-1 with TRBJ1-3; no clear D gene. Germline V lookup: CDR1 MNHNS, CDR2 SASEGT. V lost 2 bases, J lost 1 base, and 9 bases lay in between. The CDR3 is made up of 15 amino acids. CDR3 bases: TGTGCCAGCAGTGAACGAGGAGGGTCTGGAAACACCATATATTTT. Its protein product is CASSERGGSGNTIYF.

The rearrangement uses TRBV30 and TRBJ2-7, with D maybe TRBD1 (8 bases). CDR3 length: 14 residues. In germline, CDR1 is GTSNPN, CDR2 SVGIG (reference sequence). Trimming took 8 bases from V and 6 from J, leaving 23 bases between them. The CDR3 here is CAGSGTGGGGEQYF. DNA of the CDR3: TGTGCCGGCTCCGGGACAGGAGGGGGGGGCGAGCAGTACTTC.

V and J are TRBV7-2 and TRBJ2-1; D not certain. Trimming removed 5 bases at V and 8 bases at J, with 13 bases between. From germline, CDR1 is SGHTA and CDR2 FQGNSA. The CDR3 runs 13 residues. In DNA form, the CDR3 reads TGTGCCAGCAGCACTTCGATCCATCATGAGCAGTTCTTC. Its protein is CASSTSIHHEQFF.

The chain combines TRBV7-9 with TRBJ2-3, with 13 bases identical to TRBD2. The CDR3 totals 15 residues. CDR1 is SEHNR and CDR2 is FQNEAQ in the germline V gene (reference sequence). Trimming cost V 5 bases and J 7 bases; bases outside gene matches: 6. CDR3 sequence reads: CASSRTSGGGHTQYF. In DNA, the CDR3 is TGTGCCAGCAGCCGGACTAGCGGGGGTGGGCATACGCAGTATTTT.

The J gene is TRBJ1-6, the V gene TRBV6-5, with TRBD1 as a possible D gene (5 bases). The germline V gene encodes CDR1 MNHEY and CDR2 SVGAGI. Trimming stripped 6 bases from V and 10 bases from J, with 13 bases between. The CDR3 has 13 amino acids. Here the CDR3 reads CASSLGGVSPLHF. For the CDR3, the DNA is TGTGCCAGCAGCCTTGGGGGGGTCTCACCCCTCCACTTT.

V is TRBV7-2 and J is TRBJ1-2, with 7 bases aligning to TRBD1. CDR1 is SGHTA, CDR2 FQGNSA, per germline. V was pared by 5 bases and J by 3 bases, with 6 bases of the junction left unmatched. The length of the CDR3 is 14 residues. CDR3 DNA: TGTGCCAGCAGCGGGACAGCCCACGACTATGGCTACACCTTC. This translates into CASSGTAHDYGYTF.

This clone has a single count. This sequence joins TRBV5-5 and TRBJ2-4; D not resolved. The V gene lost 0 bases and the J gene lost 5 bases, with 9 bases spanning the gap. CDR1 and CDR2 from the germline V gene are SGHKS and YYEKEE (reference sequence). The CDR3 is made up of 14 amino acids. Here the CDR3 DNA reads TGTGCCAGCAGCTTGGACGGGTCAGAAAACATTCAGTACTTC. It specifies CASSLDGSENIQYF.

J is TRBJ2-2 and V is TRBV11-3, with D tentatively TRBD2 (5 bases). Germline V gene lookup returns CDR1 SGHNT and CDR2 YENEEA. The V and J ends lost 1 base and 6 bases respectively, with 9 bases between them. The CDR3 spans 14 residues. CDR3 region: CASSLAAGAGELFF. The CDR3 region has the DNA TGTGCCAGCAGCTTAGCGGCGGGTGCCGGGGAGCTGTTTTTT.

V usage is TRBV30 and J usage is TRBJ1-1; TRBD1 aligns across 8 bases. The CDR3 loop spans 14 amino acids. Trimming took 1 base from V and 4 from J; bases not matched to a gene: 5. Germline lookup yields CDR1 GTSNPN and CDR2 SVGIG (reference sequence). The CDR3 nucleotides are TGTGCCTGGAGTGCGCCCAGGGGGCTCACTGAAGCTTTCTTT. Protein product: CAWSAPRGLTEAFF.

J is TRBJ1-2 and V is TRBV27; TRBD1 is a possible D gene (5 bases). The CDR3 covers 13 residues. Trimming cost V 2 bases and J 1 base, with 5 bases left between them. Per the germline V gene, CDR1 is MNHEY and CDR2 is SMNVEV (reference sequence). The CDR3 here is CASSLQGNYGYTF. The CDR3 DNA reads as TGTGCCAGCAGTTTACAGGGTAACTATGGCTACACCTTC.

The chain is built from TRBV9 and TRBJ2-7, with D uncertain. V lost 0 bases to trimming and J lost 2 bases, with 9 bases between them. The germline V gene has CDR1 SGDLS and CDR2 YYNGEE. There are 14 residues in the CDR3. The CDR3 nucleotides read TGTGCCAGCAGCGTAGAGGCGTCCCCCTACGAGCAGTACTTC. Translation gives CASSVEASPYEQYF.